This T cell receptor (beta chain) appears in the sequencing data of a study of blood T cell repertoires in COVID-19. Across the whole study: Spain, Italy and the United States supplied samples that represented acute and convalescent COVID-19.

This CDR3 spans 16 amino acids. Germline V CDR1 and CDR2: SSHAT, FNYEAQ (reference sequence). This clone was observed a handful of times. A read error may produce the germline difference seen at one junction end. Profiling relied on immunoSEQ multiplex PCR, and the TCRdb table lists in-frame clones only, not all of them. The data show around 210,000 clones, more than 70% seen once. Sequencing was carried out using peripheral blood. This sequence joins TRBV7-7 and TRBJ2-2, with 10 bases that match TRBD1. The sequence was obtained from a man aged 50-60 years with COVID-19, enrolled during active disease. CDR3 nucleotide sequence: TGTGCTAGCAGCTCCCGGGACAGGGGATTCCCCGGGGAGCTGTTTTTT. Translation gives CASSSRDRGFPGELFF.